These 29 T cell receptor beta chains came from one sample sequenced in a study of read filtering for tumor transcriptome and immune sequencing. Molecular barcoded adaptors covering alpha/delta and beta/gamma chains were used on roughly 370 ng RNA. Each CDR3 protein is one row after TCRdb ran MiXCR on the reads. The sample contains 65,000 or so distinct CDR3 sequences, approximately 19% of which appear only once. The sample was a population of CD138-negative cells sorted from bone marrow. These receptors came from a donor aged 40 or older with multiple myeloma.

The chain is built from TRBV28 and TRBJ2-3; unclear D gene. Between the trimmed V and J ends, which lost 7 bases and 0 bases, there was a span of 17 bases. This CDR3 is built from 16 residues. Germline-derived CDR1 and CDR2 are MDHEN and SYDVKM. Written as DNA, the CDR3 is TGTGCCAGCATTCCGAGAGGTCTACTTAGCACAGATACGCAGTATTTT. It translates to CASIPRGLLSTDTQYF.

This clonotype was picked up many times. This chain links TRBV4-1 with TRBJ2-2; 7 nucleotides agree with TRBD1. V lost 1 base, J lost 3 bases, and 2 bases stayed unmatched. Per germline, CDR1 MGHRA and CDR2 YSYEKL. This CDR3 contains 15 residues. This CDR3 reads CASSQGDRDTGELFF. CDR3 nucleotides: TGCGCCAGCAGCCAAGGAGACAGGGACACCGGGGAGCTGTTTTTT.

The table lists this clonotype with many counts. This sequence joins TRBV19 and TRBJ2-2; perhaps TRBD2 as D (6 bases). The CDR3 spans 13 residues. Germline CDR1 reads LNHDA; CDR2 reads SQIVND (reference sequence). The germline V and J ends were trimmed by 5 bases and 4 bases, with 8 bases remaining between them. CDR3 protein: CASSWGGTGELFF. The CDR3 DNA reads TGTGCCAGTAGTTGGGGAGGCACCGGGGAGCTGTTTTTT.

Regarding this clonotype: One end of the junction varies from germline; a read error may be responsible. J is TRBJ2-5 and V is TRBV7-7; D call uncertain. The CDR3 loop spans 13 amino acids. Germline CDR1 is SSHAT and CDR2 is FNYEAQ (reference sequence). DNA of the CDR3: TGTGCTAGCAGCTTGTCCGTCGAGGAGACCCAGTACTTC. Translation gives CASSLSVEETQYF.

A word on this clonotype: The conserved closing phenylalanine or tryptophan is absent in this CDR3, likely reflecting a read error. V is TRBV29-1 and J is TRBJ2-3; the D gene could be TRBD1 or TRBD2 (6 bases each). This CDR3 region has 15 residues. Germline V gives CDR1 SQVTM, CDR2 ANQGSEA. The CDR3 spells CSVETGAEITGTQYS. The CDR3 region has the DNA TGCAGCGTTGAAACGGGGGCGGAAATCACAGGTACGCAGTATTCT.

This clonotype has at least ten counts. This chain links TRBV7-8 with TRBJ2-5; 14 bases agree with TRBD2. V lost 3 bases to trimming and J lost 5 bases; unmatched junction nucleotides: 5. CDR1 and CDR2 (germline): SGHVS, FQNEAQ. The CDR3 is made up of 16 amino acids. CDR3 residues: CASSLGTSGRQETQYF. DNA of the CDR3: TGTGCCAGCAGCTTGGGGACTAGCGGGAGACAGGAGACCCAGTACTTC. The variable domain in full, completed from reference TRBV7-8 and TRBJ2-5, reads GAGVSQSPRYKVAKRGQDVALRCDPISGHVSLFWYQQALGQGPEFLTYFQNEAQLDKSGLPSDRFFAERPEGSVSTLKIQRTQQEDSAVYLCASSLGTSGRQETQYFGPGTRLLVL.

This clonotype was counted many times. The V gene is TRBV5-1, the J gene TRBJ2-5; D not certain. V was shortened by 4 bases and J by 4 bases, with 14 bases between the two germline ends. Germline CDR1 reads SGHRS; CDR2 reads YFSETQ. The CDR3 runs 14 residues. DNA of the CDR3: TGCGCCAGCAGCCTCTTATGGAAGCGAGAGACCCAGTACTTC. It is translated as CASSLLWKRETQYF.

A remark on this clonotype: Germline is not matched at one junction end, which may reflect a read error. The chain has TRBV29-1 and TRBJ2-1; D is possibly TRBD2 (5 bases). The CDR3 has 15 residues. The germline V gene encodes CDR1 SQVTM and CDR2 ANQGSEA. This chain's CDR3 is CGVEYWRVSHNEQFF. In nucleotides, the CDR3 is TGCGGCGTTGAATACTGGCGGGTGTCCCACAATGAGCAGTTCTTC.

Concerning this clonotype itself: A read error is possible here, since a much larger clone lies one base away. This rearrangement joins TRBV2 to TRBJ2-2; the match to TRBD1 covers 9 bases. This CDR3 is built from 16 residues. The germline CDR1 and CDR2 sequences are SNHLY and FYNNEI. CDR3 DNA sequence: TGTGCCGGCAGTTTCCCCGGGACAGGGTACTCCGGGGAGCTGTTTTTT. Translated, it gives CAGSFPGTGYSGELFF.

This clonotype was found many times. The chain has TRBV7-9 and TRBJ1-1; D is perhaps TRBD1 (5 bases). From germline, CDR1 is SEHNR and CDR2 FQNEAQ (reference sequence). The V end lost 5 bases, the J end lost 4 bases, and 17 bases lay between the germline ends. This CDR3 contains 15 residues. CDR3 residues: CASSPRSQGATEAFF. CDR3 nucleotides: TGTGCCAGCAGCCCTCGTTCCCAAGGGGCCACTGAAGCTTTCTTT.

This clonotype was detected once. It differs at one base from a far larger clone, so likely a read error. V gene TRBV5-8 combines with J gene TRBJ2-1, with 7 bases aligning to TRBD2. The germline gives CDR1 SGHTS, CDR2 YDEGEE. The CDR3 runs 15 residues. The CDR3 region is CASSLLHRGDRERFF. The CDR3 DNA follows: TGTGCCAGCAGCTTGTTACATCGGGGGGACCGTGAGCGGTTCTTC. Full variable domain (outside the CDR3, taken from reference TRBV5-8 and TRBJ2-1): EAGVTQSPTHLIKTRGQQATLRCSPISGHTSVYWYQQALGLGLQFLLWYDEGEERNRGNFPPRFSGRQFPNYSSELNVNALELEDSALYLCASSLLHRGDRERFFGPGTRLTVL.

This clonotype was counted at least ten times. The chain employs TRBV6-6 and TRBJ2-5; D possibly corresponds to TRBD1 (6 bases). CDR3 size: 14 residues. V was clipped by 6 bases and J by 1 base, with 12 bases between them. Germline values: CDR1 MNHNY, CDR2 SVGAGI (reference sequence). The CDR3 DNA reads TGTGCCAGCAGCCCCGGACAGACCCAAGAGACCCAGTACTTC. Translated: CASSPGQTQETQYF.

This clonotype has at least ten counts. The chain uses TRBV6-5 and TRBJ1-1, with D possibly matching TRBD1 (6 bases). The germline CDR1 and CDR2 sequences are MNHEY and SVGAGI. The ends were cut back, 4 bases at V and 2 bases at J, with 14 bases in the middle. CDR3 length: 15 amino acids. Written as DNA, the CDR3 is TGTGCCAGCAGTTCATCGACAGGAGGAAACACTGAAGCTTTCTTT. Its translation is CASSSSTGGNTEAFF.

This clonotype has ten or more counts. J is TRBJ2-3 and V is TRBV7-3; D is unclear. V was shortened by 3 bases and J by 0 bases, with 4 bases between the two germline ends. This CDR3 is 13 amino acids long. Germline V gene lookup returns CDR1 SGHTA and CDR2 FQGTGA. CDR3 in DNA: TGTGCCAGCAGCTTGTCTAGCACAGATACGCAGTATTTT. This translates into CASSLSSTDTQYF.

This clonotype was counted ten times or more. This chain links TRBV9 with TRBJ2-3, with D perhaps matching TRBD2 (6 bases). With 0 bases removed from V and 5 bases from J, the gap between germline ends came to 16 bases. CDR1 and CDR2 (germline): SGDLS, YYNGEE. The CDR3 loop spans 16 amino acids. CDR3 DNA sequence: TGTGCCAGCAGCGTAGTTAGTGGCGCGGAGGGAGATACGCAGTATTTT. Its translation is CASSVVSGAEGDTQYF.

This clonotype was observed many times. This chain connects TRBV5-1 to TRBJ2-1; 8 nucleotides line up with TRBD2. Germline lookup yields CDR1 SGHRS and CDR2 YFSETQ. This CDR3 region has 15 residues. Losses at the gene ends were 4 bases for V and 0 bases for J; bases not matched to a gene: 3. CDR3 sequence (DNA): TGCGCCAGCAGCCCCGGGACTAGCTCCTACAATGAGCAGTTCTTC. Residues: CASSPGTSSYNEQFF.

Ten or more counts support this clonotype. The rearrangement links TRBV20-1 to TRBJ2-5; tentative D call: TRBD1 (6 bases). CDR3 length: 14 amino acids. In germline, CDR1 is DFQATT, CDR2 SNEGSKA (reference sequence). V lost 3 bases to trimming and J lost 5 bases, with 16 bases between them. Written as DNA, the CDR3 is TGCAGTGCTAGTGTAGTGACAGGCAAGGAGACCCAGTACTTC. Protein product: CSASVVTGKETQYF.

This clonotype was seen a handful of times. The J gene is TRBJ2-4, the V gene TRBV30, with D perhaps matching TRBD1 (6 bases). Germline values: CDR1 GTSNPN, CDR2 SVGIG (reference sequence). The germline V and J ends were trimmed by 4 bases and 12 bases, with 25 bases remaining between them. The CDR3 spans 15 residues. In DNA form, the CDR3 reads TGTGCCTGGAAGATCGGGACAAGTAGCCGATACACTCAGTACTTC. Encoded protein: CAWKIGTSSRYTQYF.

This clonotype was seen many times. The chain combines TRBV11-3 with TRBJ2-3; TRBD2 matches at 7 bases. J was trimmed by 4 bases and V by 3 bases; bases with no gene match: 4. This CDR3 has 14 residues. CDR1 SGHNT and CDR2 YENEEA come from the germline V gene. The CDR3 DNA is TGTGCCAGCAGCTTCGGAGGGAGGGCAGATACGCAGTATTTT. Protein: CASSFGGRADTQYF.

About this clonotype itself: Germline and junction disagree at one end, which may indicate a read error. J is TRBJ2-5 and V is TRBV7-7, with D hard to call. The germline V gene encodes CDR1 SSHAT and CDR2 FNYEAQ (reference sequence). The CDR3 contains 16 residues. DNA for the CDR3: TGTGCTAGCAGCTTGGGCAACTCAATCCTGAGGGAGACCCAGTACTTC. Protein: CASSLGNSILRETQYF.

This chain uses TRBV5-1 with TRBJ2-7, with D tentatively TRBD2 (7 bases). The CDR3 runs to 15 residues. The ends were cut back, 6 bases at V and 4 bases at J, with 20 bases in the middle. CDR1 and CDR2 from the germline V gene are SGHRS and YFSETQ. CDR3: CASMRGRGARYEQYF. CDR3 in DNA: TGCGCCAGCATGCGGGGACGGGGGGCACGATACGAGCAGTACTTC.

This clonotype was recorded many times. This sequence joins TRBV3-1 and TRBJ2-2; 13 nucleotides agree with TRBD2. The CDR3 consists of 16 residues. The V gene's germline CDR1 is LGHDT and CDR2 YNNKEL (reference sequence). V was clipped by 4 bases and J by 6 bases; unmatched bases: 5. CDR3 coding DNA: TGTGCCAGCAGCCGACGGACTAGCGGGAGTCCCGGGGAGCTGTTTTTT. As protein: CASSRRTSGSPGELFF.

The V and J genes are TRBV9 and TRBJ2-5, with a tentative D call TRBD1 (6 bases). The V gene lost 0 bases and the J gene lost 4 bases, with 10 bases spanning the gap. Germline V gene data show CDR1 as SGDLS and CDR2 as YYNGEE. The CDR3 sequence is 14 residues long. CDR3 in DNA: TGTGCCAGCAGCGTAGCAGGGGTCGGAGAGACCCAGTACTTC. Translated, it gives CASSVAGVGETQYF.

This clonotype occurred many times. V usage is TRBV5-1 and J usage is TRBJ2-3, with D perhaps TRBD1 (5 bases). Germline loops: CDR1 SGHRS, CDR2 YFSETQ. This CDR3 spans 15 amino acids. Trimming pared 0 bases from V and 5 bases from J, leaving 13 bases between. CDR3 sequence: CASSLEGRGLDTQYF. Here the CDR3 DNA reads TGCGCCAGCAGCTTGGAGGGGCGAGGATTAGATACGCAGTATTTT. Full variable domain (missing parts from reference TRBV5-1 and TRBJ2-3): KAGVTQTPRYLIKTRGQQVTLSCSPISGHRSVSWYQQTPGQGLQFLFEYFSETQRNKGNFPGRFSGRQFSNSRSEMNVSTLELGDSALYLCASSLEGRGLDTQYFGPGTRLTVL.

This clonotype showed up many times. V usage is TRBV20-1 and J usage is TRBJ2-1; possibly TRBD1 or TRBD2 for D (6 bases each). V was clipped by 4 bases and J by 7 bases, with 23 bases between them. CDR3 size: 16 residues. Germline CDR1 reads DFQATT; CDR2 reads SNEGSKA (reference sequence). The CDR3 bases are TGCAGTGCTATCGACTGGTGGACTTCGGGGGCGAATGAGCAGTTCTTC. It encodes CSAIDWWTSGANEQFF.

Comments on this clonotype: Possible read error: a much larger clone is one base away. The rearrangement links TRBV28 to TRBJ2-1; 8 bases agree with TRBD2. Germline V CDR1 and CDR2: MDHEN, SYDVKM. Trimming cost V 6 bases and J 1 base; bases outside gene matches: 8. The CDR3 length is 16 residues. Here the CDR3 DNA reads TGTGCCAGCAGGCTTGGCGGGGGGAGATCCTACAATGAGCAGTTCTTC. It specifies CASRLGGGRSYNEQFF.

At least ten counts were recorded for this clonotype. The chain recombines TRBV6-6 with TRBJ2-3; 10 bases fit TRBD2. The V gene's germline CDR1 is MNHNY and CDR2 SVGAGI (reference sequence). CDR3 size: 15 residues. Unmatched junction bases numbered 3, after V lost 6 bases and J lost 0 bases. The CDR3 coding sequence is TGTGCCAGCAGCCGGACTAGCGGAAGCACAGATACGCAGTATTTT. It encodes CASSRTSGSTDTQYF.

Turning to this clonotype: A far bigger clonotype differs at one base, so this is likely a read error. Lacking the conserved final phenylalanine or tryptophan, this CDR3 likely reflects a read error. V is TRBV28 and J is TRBJ2-1; 9 nucleotides align to TRBD2. The J call may be faulty, since TRBJ2-5 better matches the DNA end. The CDR3 has 13 amino acids. Germline V lookup: CDR1 MDHEN, CDR2 SYDVKM. In DNA form, the CDR3 reads TGTGCCAGCACCGGGACTAGCCGAGAGACCCAGTACTTA. Its translation: CASTGTSRETQYL.

This clonotype was recorded a few times. The J gene is TRBJ2-1, the V gene TRBV11-2, with D maybe TRBD1 (6 bases). This CDR3 comprises 16 residues. In germline, CDR1 is SGHAT, CDR2 FQNNGV. V shed 1 base and J shed 4 bases, with 14 bases lying between them. The CDR3 DNA sequence: TGTGCCAGCAGCTTAGGAACAGGGAGCGAATACAATGAGCAGTTCTTC. This translates into CASSLGTGSEYNEQFF.